Presented here are 2 T cell receptor beta chains from one specimen sequenced in a study of cytomegalovirus exposure and HLA in healthy donors. Primers: 60 Vbeta forward and 13 Jbeta reverse. Repertoires were generated with immunoSEQ multiplex PCR, while TCRdb's copy carries only in-frame clones and drops some. This sample's table has 150,000 to 200,000 clones. The sample taken for sequencing was PBMCs. Every receptor here comes from a woman younger than 35 in good health and CMV-seropositive.

The V gene is TRBV18, the J gene TRBJ2-2, with TRBD2 matching over 12 bases. In germline, CDR1 is KGHSH, CDR2 LQKENI. CDR3 length: 17 amino acids. The junction had 3 bases not matched to a gene; V was cut back by 2 bases and J by 2 bases. Here the CDR3 reads CASSPELAGGNTGELFF. The CDR3 DNA follows: TGTGCCAGCTCACCAGAACTAGCGGGAGGAAACACCGGGGAGCTGTTTTTT.

This sequence joins TRBV6-5 and TRBJ1-3, with 9 bases identical to TRBD1. With 5 bases clipped from V and 7 bases from J, the junction kept 6 bases outside the gene matches. CDR3 length: 14 amino acids. Germline V lookup: CDR1 MNHEY, CDR2 SVGAGI. In DNA form, the CDR3 reads TGTGCCAGCAGTGTCCAGGACAGGGGCAACACCATATATTTT. Encoded protein: CASSVQDRGNTIYF.